Shown below are 23 T cell receptor beta chains from a single sample sequenced in a study of blood T cell repertoires in COVID-19. Assay used: immunoSEQ multiplex PCR; TCRdb lists only in-frame clones, some missing. Found here are some 180,000 clones, around four fifths of them singletons; the top ten hold approximately 7.6%. The sequenced material came from peripheral blood. The receptor set was obtained from a woman older than 75 with COVID-19, enrolled during active disease.

This rearrangement joins TRBV12-3 or TRBV12-4 to TRBJ2-7, with D perhaps TRBD2 (6 bases). Trimming removed 6 bases from V and 1 base from J, with 10 bases in between. The CDR3 is 13 residues long. This chain's CDR3 is CASSLGGSYEQYF. The CDR3 DNA reads TGTGCCAGCAGCCTTGGGGGGTCCTACGAGCAGTACTTC.

The chain carries TRBV23-1 and TRBJ1-6; 9 bases agree with TRBD1. TRBV23-1 is an ORF; its function is uncertain. Unmatched junction bases numbered 18, after V lost 4 bases and J lost 8 bases. The CDR3 consists of 19 residues. CDR3 sequence (DNA): TGCGCCAGCAGTCCCACTGGATGGGGTCTGGGACAGGGACATTCACCCCTCCACTTT. As protein: CASSPTGWGLGQGHSPLHF.

This chain links TRBV7-9 with TRBJ1-4, with 7 bases identical to TRBD1. V was pared by 6 bases and J by 0 bases, with 4 bases of the junction left unmatched. The CDR3 length is 15 residues. The germline gives CDR1 SEHNR, CDR2 FQNEAQ (reference sequence). The CDR3 loop reads CASSLQGATNEKLFF. The CDR3 bases are TGTGCCAGCAGTCTTCAGGGGGCAACTAATGAAAAACTGTTTTTT.

The chain employs TRBV29-1 and TRBJ1-5; 8 bases fit TRBD1. CDR3 length: 14 amino acids. Trimming took 6 bases from V and 0 from J; bases not matched to a gene: 4. CDR1 and CDR2 from the germline V gene are SQVTM and ANQGSEA. The CDR3 DNA reads TGCAGCGTGGGGACAGGAGATAGCAATCAGCCCCAGCATTTT. It specifies CSVGTGDSNQPQHF. The whole variable domain, remainder taken from reference TRBV29-1 and TRBJ1-5, is SAVISQKPSRDICQRGTSLTIQCQVDSQVTMMFWYRQQPGQSLTLIATANQGSEATYESGFVIDKFPISRPNLTFSTLTVSNMSPEDSSIYLCSVGTGDSNQPQHFGDGTRLSIL.

This clone was seen more than once but under ten times. CDR3 in amino acids: CASSYLRGGDQPQHF. The CDR3 DNA follows: TGTGCCAGCAGCTACCTTAGGGGTGGGGATCAGCCCCAGCATTTT. The chain has TRBV5-8 and TRBJ1-5; tentative D call: TRBD1 (5 bases). Germline CDR1 SGHTS, CDR2 YDEGEE. Trimming removed 3 bases at V and 5 bases at J, with 15 bases between. The CDR3 contains 15 residues.

This chain joins TRBV10-3 and TRBJ2-1; 7 bases match TRBD2. From germline, CDR1 is ENHRY and CDR2 SYGVKD. V trimming: 4 bases; J trimming: 2 bases; junction bases outside the gene matches: 8. The CDR3 is 16 amino acids. The CDR3 is CAISGGGAETYNEQFF. The CDR3 nucleotides are TGTGCCATCAGTGGGGGAGGGGCCGAGACCTACAATGAGCAGTTCTTC.

The genes are TRBV7-3 and TRBJ2-1; possible D gene TRBD1, 6 bases. CDR1 is SGHTA and CDR2 is FQGTGA in the germline V gene. Trimming pared 4 bases from V and 7 bases from J, leaving 17 bases between. The CDR3 is 15 residues long. The CDR3 bases are TGTGCCAGCAGCTATTCCCCAGGGGCCGGGAATGAGCAGTTCTTC. Translated, it gives CASSYSPGAGNEQFF.

The rearrangement joins TRBV27 to TRBJ1-1; TRBD1 matches at 7 bases. Trimming cost V 6 bases and J 0 bases; bases outside gene matches: 4. CDR1 is MNHEY, CDR2 SMNVEV, per germline (reference sequence). The CDR3 covers 14 residues. The CDR3 DNA is TGTGCCAGCAGCAACAGGGGCATGAACACTGAAGCTTTCTTT. It specifies CASSNRGMNTEAFF.

V usage is TRBV6-5 and J usage is TRBJ2-6; D might be TRBD1 (5 bases). V was clipped by 4 bases and J by 1 base, with 11 bases between them. The CDR3 runs to 16 residues. The germline V gene encodes CDR1 MNHEY and CDR2 SVGAGI. The CDR3: CASSLISGSGANVLTF. In DNA form, the CDR3 reads TGTGCCAGCAGTTTGATTTCAGGGTCTGGGGCCAACGTCCTGACTTTC.

The genes are TRBV3-1 (or the pseudogene TRBV3-2) and TRBJ2-4; 10 bases are shared with TRBD2. The ends lost 4 bases at V and 8 bases at J; junction bases unmatched: 14. Germline lookup yields CDR1 LGHDT and CDR2 YNNKEL (reference sequence). This CDR3 has 17 residues. The CDR3 DNA follows: TGTGCCAGCAGCCTAGACCCTAGCGGGAGTGCCGGGGACATTCAGTACTTC. This codes for CASSLDPSGSAGDIQYF.

The rearrangement joins TRBV9 to TRBJ1-3; D unclear. Trimming pared 0 bases from V and 5 bases from J, leaving 12 bases between. This CDR3 is 15 amino acids long. The V gene's germline CDR1 is SGDLS and CDR2 YYNGEE. The CDR3, as DNA: TGTGCCAGCAGCGTAGAGGCCGGGAATCGAAACACCATATATTTT. This sequence encodes CASSVEAGNRNTIYF. Variable domain in full (rest from reference TRBV9 and TRBJ1-3): DSGVTQTPKHLITATGQRVTLRCSPRSGDLSVYWYQQSLDQGLQFLIQYYNGEERAKGNILERFSAQQFPDLHSELNLSSLELGDSALYFCASSVEAGNRNTIYFGEGSWLTVV.

CDR3 sequence (DNA): TGTGCCAGTAGTATAGGACTAGCGGGGGGGCTCAACGAGCAGTACTTC. This gives the protein CASSIGLAGGLNEQYF. The chain recombines TRBV19 with TRBJ2-7; 14 nucleotides line up with TRBD2. Germline-derived CDR1 and CDR2 are LNHDA and SQIVND (reference sequence). This CDR3 spans 16 amino acids. With 1 base clipped from V and 5 bases from J, the junction kept 4 bases outside the gene matches. Combining the CDR3 with reference TRBV19 and TRBJ2-7 gives the whole variable domain DGGITQSPKYLFRKEGQNVTLSCEQNLNHDAMYWYRQDPGQGLRLIYYSQIVNDFQKGDIAEGYSVSREKKESFPLTVTSAQKNPTAFYLCASSIGLAGGLNEQYFGPGTRLTVT.

This clone has just a few counts. The genes are TRBV2 and TRBJ1-4; 8 positions match TRBD1. V lost 8 bases, J lost 7 bases, and 9 bases stayed unmatched. The CDR3 length is 14 residues. CDR1 is SNHLY, CDR2 FYNNEI, per germline. CDR3: CASCEDRVLEKLFF. Here the CDR3 DNA reads TGTGCCAGCTGCGAGGACAGGGTACTTGAAAAACTGTTTTTT.

The chain uses TRBV5-5 and TRBJ1-1, with D possibly being TRBD1 (5 bases). V was pared by 4 bases and J by 6 bases, with 16 bases between. This CDR3 spans 14 amino acids. The germline gives CDR1 SGHKS, CDR2 YYEKEE (reference sequence). CDR3 sequence: CASSVASGLAEAFF. The CDR3 DNA follows: TGTGCCAGCAGCGTCGCCTCAGGGTTGGCTGAAGCTTTCTTT.

This chain links TRBV6-5 with TRBJ2-5, with 12 bases lining up with TRBD2. The CDR3 contains 15 residues. Trimming took 7 bases from V and 5 from J; bases not matched to a gene: 8. Germline V lookup: CDR1 MNHEY, CDR2 SVGAGI. This CDR3 is CASTRTSGDTETQYF. As DNA, the CDR3 is TGTGCCAGCACCAGGACTAGCGGGGATACGGAGACCCAGTACTTC.

The V and J genes are TRBV7-9 and TRBJ2-5, with D hard to call. Trimming shortened V by 3 bases and J by 1 base, and 9 bases separated the two germline ends. The CDR3 is 14 amino acids. Germline lookup yields CDR1 SEHNR and CDR2 FQNEAQ (reference sequence). CDR3 sequence (DNA): TGTGCCAGCAGCTTTGCTGGGCTCCAAGAGACCCAGTACTTC. Amino acids: CASSFAGLQETQYF.

The rearrangement joins TRBV6-5 to TRBJ2-1; the D gene is possibly TRBD1 (6 bases). The V end lost 2 bases, the J end lost 1 base, and 12 bases lay between the germline ends. The CDR3 length is 16 residues. Germline lookup yields CDR1 MNHEY and CDR2 SVGAGI. Written as DNA, the CDR3 is TGTGCCAGCAGTTACCTCCCCAGGGGTTCCTACAATGAGCAGTTCTTC. This gives the protein CASSYLPRGSYNEQFF.

The chain recombines TRBV12-3 or TRBV12-4 with TRBJ1-4; D possibly corresponds to TRBD1 (5 bases). This CDR3 spans 13 amino acids. Deletions cut 3 bases from V and 8 bases from J, with 10 bases between. DNA for the CDR3: TGTGCCAGCAGTTTGGGGGAGGGGGAAAAACTGTTTTTT. The encoded protein is CASSLGEGEKLFF.

The genes are TRBV5-1 and TRBJ1-4; 8 bases fit TRBD1. The junction had 7 bases not matched to a gene; V was cut back by 4 bases and J by 8 bases. Germline values: CDR1 SGHRS, CDR2 YFSETQ. CDR3 size: 14 residues. The CDR3 reads CASSPTGGGEKLFF. CDR3 DNA sequence: TGCGCCAGCAGCCCTACAGGGGGGGGCGAAAAACTGTTTTTT.

V gene TRBV5-6 combines with J gene TRBJ2-7; 11 positions agree with TRBD1. J was trimmed by 4 bases and V by 3 bases; bases with no gene match: 3. The CDR3 covers 14 residues. Germline CDR1 and CDR2: SGHDT and YYEEEE. The CDR3 DNA reads TGTGCCAGCAGCTCCCGGGACAGGGGGTACGAGCAGTACTTC. The encoded protein is CASSSRDRGYEQYF.

As to this clone: At the DNA level, this CDR3 is encoded by other sequences in the same sample as well. This rearrangement joins TRBV2 to TRBJ1-2; unclear D gene. Trimming removed 5 bases from V and 0 bases from J, with 7 bases in between. CDR3 length: 13 residues. Germline V gives CDR1 SNHLY, CDR2 FYNNEI. For the CDR3, the DNA is TGTGCCAGCAGTTTAGATTCTAACTATGGCTACACCTTC. Translating gives CASSLDSNYGYTF.

On this clone: Other DNA sequences in the sample encode the same CDR3. The chain is built from TRBV5-1 and TRBJ2-5; D gene uncertain. The V end was cut by 0 bases, the J end by 4 bases, with 7 bases between. Looked up from germline, CDR1 is SGHRS and CDR2 is YFSETQ. The CDR3 covers 13 residues. CDR3: CASSLEAAETQYF. In DNA form, the CDR3 reads TGCGCCAGCAGCTTGGAAGCTGCAGAGACCCAGTACTTC.

The chain uses TRBV2 and TRBJ1-6, with D possibly TRBD1 on 6 matching bases. Per germline, CDR1 SNHLY and CDR2 FYNNEI. This CDR3 is 15 amino acids long. The V gene lost 1 base and the J gene lost 10 bases, with 14 bases spanning the gap. DNA of the CDR3: TGTGCCAGCAGTGAAGGGGGGATAGGGGGATCACCCCTCCACTTT. It is translated as CASSEGGIGGSPLHF.